The source of this T cell receptor beta chain is a study of shared clonotypes between healthy human individuals. Study-level information: Each donor's CD4 naive and CD4 memory cells filled three plates apiece, CD8 naive two, and CD8 memory one. Study results and caveats: Roughly 5% of naive CD4 clonotypes were shared across four donors. Sequencing of the sorted subsets was shown by rarefaction to be incomplete despite large depth.

CD45RO-negative CD8 cells positively selected for CCR7 made up the naive population, which excluded terminally differentiated effector memory CD45RA+ cells. Method: immunoSEQ multiplex PCR; TCRdb's copy keeps in-frame clones and lacks some. The data show about 870,000 clones, with 90% to 95% seen just once and about 24% held by the top ten. V was cut by 2 bases and J by 4 bases, with 10 bases left in between. This CDR3 has 14 residues. Germline V CDR1 and CDR2: SGHTA, FQGTGA. On this clone itself: The antigen remains undetermined.

The sequenced sample was naive CD8+ T cells sorted from blood. The receptor was isolated from a man aged 30 to 39 in good health. The chain is built from TRBV7-3 and TRBJ2-3; D remains unclear. As DNA, the CDR3 is TGTGCCAGCAGCTTATATGCTTCTCCAGATACGCAGTATTTT. Translated, it gives CASSLYASPDTQYF.